The 29 T cell receptor beta chains below come from one sample, sequenced in a study of human T cells and chemical hapten exposure. Time point reported: pre-sensitization, week 0. Treatment given: therapeutic diphenylcyclopropenone sensitization with weekly scalp DPC. TCRdb reprocessed the RACE reads with MiXCR, giving one entry per CDR3 protein. The data show 350,000 to 450,000 distinct CDR3 sequences, 5.1% seen once. The sequenced sample was whole blood, obtained in connection with sensitization to the hapten diphenylcyclopropenone (DPC). The receptors originated from a woman between 50 and 59 years old with alopecia areata. Some clones in this sample may be carry-over from other donors' samples.

At least ten counts were recorded for this clonotype. The genes are TRBV10-1 and TRBJ1-5; D gene unclear. The CDR3 runs to 13 residues. The germline V gene has CDR1 WNHNN and CDR2 SYGVQD (reference sequence). Trimming stripped 3 bases from V and 7 bases from J, with 10 bases between. The CDR3 region has the DNA TGCGCCAGCAGTGATGGAATAAACCAGCCCCAGCATTTT. It specifies CASSDGINQPQHF.

This clonotype was recorded many times. The chain uses TRBV10-3 and TRBJ2-7; 13 bases are shared with TRBD2. This CDR3 region has 15 residues. The trim removed 9 bases at V and 2 bases at J, leaving 7 bases unmatched. The germline V gene has CDR1 ENHRY and CDR2 SYGVKD. The CDR3 DNA is TGTGCCATTCAAGGGACTAGCGGGACCGCCTACGAGCAGTACTTC. It yields the protein CAIQGTSGTAYEQYF.

This clonotype was recorded at least ten times. V gene TRBV24-1 combines with J gene TRBJ1-1; maybe TRBD1 (5 bases). Trimming shortened V by 4 bases and J by 8 bases, and 7 bases separated the two germline ends. CDR3 size: 11 residues. Germline lookup yields CDR1 KGHDR and CDR2 SFDVKD. Here the CDR3 DNA reads TGTGCCACCAGTGACCGGGGGGAAGCTTTCTTT. Translated, it gives CATSDRGEAFF.

As for this clonotype: One end of the junction does not line up with germline, which may come from a read error. The chain employs TRBV6-5 and TRBJ2-7, with TRBD2 identical over 7 bases. Germline V CDR1 and CDR2: MNHEY, SVGAGI. This CDR3 spans 16 amino acids. The CDR3 nucleotides read TGTGCTAGCAGTCGTGGGGGGGACGCCACCTCCTACGAGCAGTACTTC. It encodes CASSRGGDATSYEQYF.

This clonotype was observed many times. This sequence joins TRBV7-9 and TRBJ2-7; 13 positions match TRBD2. Germline V gene data show CDR1 as SEHNR and CDR2 as FQNEAQ (reference sequence). Unmatched junction bases numbered 3, after V lost 5 bases and J lost 2 bases. This CDR3 is built from 15 residues. CDR3 in DNA: TGTGCCAGCAGCCGAGGGACTAGCGGGACCTACGAGCAGTACTTC. It specifies CASSRGTSGTYEQYF.

The chain carries TRBV12-3 or TRBV12-4 and TRBJ2-1; 10 bases map to TRBD2. The V and J ends lost 6 bases and 0 bases, in that order; junction bases with no gene match: 23. The CDR3 extends over 22 amino acids. The CDR3 nucleotides are TGTGCCAGCAGCCGGGGGAATCGAGCGGGAGGGCGGGTTTTGGGCTCCTACAATGAGCAGTTCTTC. This gives the protein CASSRGNRAGGRVLGSYNEQFF.

The chain joins TRBV25-1 to TRBJ2-7; the D is unclear. The CDR3 contains 13 residues. V lost 1 base and J 6 bases, leaving 10 bases between the germline ends. CDR1 and CDR2 from the germline V gene are MGHDK and SYGVNS. The CDR3 protein is CASSEFKVGEQYF. The CDR3 region has the DNA TGTGCCAGCAGTGAATTTAAGGTTGGCGAGCAGTACTTC.

The V call is TRBV7-2, the J call TRBJ1-1; D not certain. This CDR3 region has 14 residues. Germline-derived CDR1 and CDR2 are SGHTA and FQGNSA. With 1 base removed from V and 5 bases from J, the gap between germline ends came to 11 bases. The CDR3 region is CASSLVTDFTEAFF. The CDR3 DNA reads TGTGCCAGCAGCTTAGTTACGGATTTTACTGAAGCTTTCTTT.

At least ten counts were recorded for this clonotype. The rearrangement uses TRBV7-2 and TRBJ2-3, with D unclear. The CDR3 spans 12 residues. The V gene's germline CDR1 is SGHTA and CDR2 FQGNSA. V lost 5 bases and J 4 bases, leaving 7 bases between the germline ends. CDR3 region: CASSPLADTQYF. The CDR3 coding sequence is TGTGCCAGCAGCCCCCTGGCAGATACGCAGTATTTT.

The J gene is TRBJ2-3, the V gene TRBV20-1; D remains unclear. Germline loops: CDR1 DFQATT, CDR2 SNEGSKA (reference sequence). V was shortened by 6 bases and J by 1 base, with 8 bases between the two germline ends. This CDR3 has 12 residues. The CDR3 region has the DNA TGCAGTGCCGAGTGGGGCACAGATACGCAGTATTTT. It codes for CSAEWGTDTQYF.

Many counts were recorded for this clonotype. The chain is built from TRBV25-1 and TRBJ2-7, with D perhaps given as TRBD1 or TRBD2 (5 bases each). The V gene's germline CDR1 is MGHDK and CDR2 SYGVNS. The ends were cut back, 6 bases at V and 2 bases at J, with 11 bases in the middle. The CDR3 loop spans 13 amino acids. CDR3 DNA sequence: TGTGCCAGCAGATACCAGGGAGCCTACGAGCAGTACTTC. This translates into CASRYQGAYEQYF.

This clonotype was observed a few times. The chain carries TRBV10-3 and TRBJ1-3; 7 nucleotides match TRBD1. CDR1 and CDR2 from the germline V gene are ENHRY and SYGVKD. After removal of 2 bases from V and 3 bases from J, the junction contained 4 bases not matched to a gene. CDR3 length: 15 amino acids. This CDR3 is CAISEDRAGGNTIYF. The CDR3 nucleotides read TGTGCCATCAGTGAGGACAGGGCAGGTGGAAACACCATATATTTT.

In its sample, this clonotype was seen many times. The gene calls are TRBV28 and TRBJ2-7, with 12 bases identical to TRBD2. CDR3 length equals 17 residues. Trimming cost V 6 bases and J 2 bases; bases outside gene matches: 11. The V gene's germline CDR1 is MDHEN and CDR2 SYDVKM. The CDR3 loop reads CASSQPLTSGSPYEQYF. Written as DNA, the CDR3 is TGTGCCAGCAGCCAACCCCTGACTAGCGGGAGTCCCTACGAGCAGTACTTC.

This clonotype has just one count. A much larger clone differs by one base, so this may be a read error. V usage is TRBV13 and J usage is TRBJ1-5; a weak D match, TRBD1 (6 bases). Germline CDR1 and CDR2: PRHDT and FYEKMQ (reference sequence). This CDR3 contains 15 residues. Between the trimmed V and J ends, which lost 4 bases and 0 bases, there was a span of 10 bases. Written as DNA, the CDR3 is TGTGCCAGCAGCTGGGTAGGGGGTAGCAATCAGCCCCAGCATTTT. Translating it yields CASSWVGGSNQPQHF.

Many counts were recorded for this clonotype. The chain couples TRBV4-1 to TRBJ2-2; D is perhaps TRBD1 (6 bases). The CDR3 contains 18 residues. The ends were cut back, 5 bases at V and 3 bases at J, with 22 bases in the middle. The germline V gene has CDR1 MGHRA and CDR2 YSYEKL. The CDR3 DNA reads TGCGCCAGCAGCTACCCGGGACATTCGGACGGATACACCGGGGAGCTGTTTTTT. Its protein is CASSYPGHSDGYTGELFF.

The gene calls are TRBV18 and TRBJ2-3; 8 nucleotides agree with TRBD2. V shed 5 bases, J shed 2 bases, and the junction held 6 bases outside the gene matches. The CDR3 spans 15 residues. Germline V gene data show CDR1 as KGHSH and CDR2 as LQKENI. This CDR3 is CASSAGSGNTDTQYF. For the CDR3, the DNA is TGTGCCAGCTCAGCGGGTAGCGGGAACACAGATACGCAGTATTTT.

This clonotype was observed many times. The gene calls are TRBV6-2 or TRBV6-3 and TRBJ2-1; 7 bases are shared with TRBD1. The V gene's germline CDR1 is MNHEY and CDR2 SVGEGT. The V segment lost 2 bases and the J segment 8 bases; nucleotides outside the gene matches: 9. There are 15 residues in the CDR3. CDR3 bases: TGTGCCAGCAGTTACGTGACAGGGTTTGTGGATGAGCAGTTCTTC. It translates to CASSYVTGFVDEQFF.

The chain joins TRBV5-6 to TRBJ2-1, with 10 bases that match TRBD1. V lost 5 bases to trimming and J lost 7 bases; unmatched junction nucleotides: 6. Germline-derived CDR1 and CDR2 are SGHDT and YYEEEE. The CDR3 runs to 14 residues. The CDR3 bases are TGTGCCAGCAGGAACCGGGACAGGGGTAATGAGCAGTTCTTC. It encodes CASRNRDRGNEQFF.

This clonotype has only a few counts. This chain joins TRBV4-3 and TRBJ2-3; D may correspond to TRBD1 or TRBD2 (5 bases each). The V and J ends lost 0 bases and 6 bases respectively, with 10 bases between them. The CDR3 is 14 amino acids. Germline V gene data show CDR1 as LGHNA and CDR2 as YSLEER. The CDR3 DNA sequence: TGCGCCAGCAGCCAAGAGGGGGTCGAGGATACGCAGTATTTT. This gives the protein CASSQEGVEDTQYF.

This sequence joins TRBV9 and TRBJ1-2, with 7 bases aligning to TRBD1. CDR1 and CDR2 (germline): SGDLS, YYNGEE. The CDR3 spans 15 residues. The ends lost 0 bases at V and 2 bases at J; junction bases unmatched: 4. The CDR3 region is CASSVVDRPNYGYTF. The CDR3 nucleotides read TGTGCCAGCAGCGTAGTGGACAGGCCAAACTATGGCTACACCTTC.

This clonotype showed up just a few times. The chain combines TRBV20-1 with TRBJ2-1; D is perhaps TRBD1 (6 bases). This CDR3 has 14 amino acids. The V end lost 5 bases, the J end lost 7 bases, and 18 bases lay between the germline ends. Germline assignment: CDR1 DFQATT and CDR2 SNEGSKA (reference sequence). CDR3 coding DNA: TGCAGTGCTGTCGTTCCGGGACAACGGAATGAGCAGTTCTTC. Translating it yields CSAVVPGQRNEQFF.

This clonotype was seen at least ten times. The gene calls are TRBV12-3 or TRBV12-4 and TRBJ1-1; D call uncertain. V lost 0 bases and J 0 bases, leaving 11 bases between the germline ends. This CDR3 contains 16 residues. The CDR3 DNA sequence: TGTGCCAGCAGTTTAGCGTTGTCACAAATGAACACTGAAGCTTTCTTT. Amino acids: CASSLALSQMNTEAFF.

This chain uses TRBV4-3 with TRBJ1-1, with a tentative D call TRBD1 (5 bases). Per germline, CDR1 LGHNA and CDR2 YSLEER. The germline V and J ends were trimmed by 0 bases and 8 bases, with 10 bases remaining between them. This CDR3 spans 13 amino acids. CDR3 amino acids: CASSQERWTEAFF. In DNA form, the CDR3 reads TGCGCCAGCAGCCAAGAAAGGTGGACAGAAGCTTTCTTT.

Only a few counts were recorded for this clonotype. The rearrangement joins TRBV14 to TRBJ1-5, with D perhaps matching TRBD1 (6 bases). Germline CDR1 SGHDN, CDR2 FVKESK. V shed 7 bases and J shed 1 base, with 17 bases lying between them. This CDR3 has 16 residues. The CDR3, as DNA: TGTGCCAGCACCACGCGGTACAGGGAGAGCAATCAGCCCCAGCATTTT. This sequence encodes CASTTRYRESNQPQHF.

The table lists this clonotype with a few counts. The V and J genes are TRBV2 and TRBJ2-7; no clear D. The CDR3 length is 13 residues. Between the trimmed V and J ends, which lost 3 bases and 7 bases, there was a span of 13 bases. From germline, CDR1 is SNHLY and CDR2 FYNNEI. DNA of the CDR3: TGTGCCAGCAGTGACTTGGCCCTCGGTGAGCAGTACTTC. Amino acids: CASSDLALGEQYF.

The genes are TRBV28 and TRBJ1-5; a possible D gene is TRBD1 (5 bases). This CDR3 is built from 16 residues. The germline V gene has CDR1 MDHEN and CDR2 SYDVKM. Deletions cut 11 bases from V and 2 bases from J, with 22 bases between. Here the CDR3 DNA reads TGTGCCCACCGGTCGGGCAGGGCCCCCCGCAATCAGCCCCAGCATTTT. Residues: CAHRSGRAPRNQPQHF. Drawing the rest from reference TRBV28 and TRBJ1-5, the complete variable domain is DVKVTQSSRYLVKRTGEKVFLECVQDMDHENMFWYRQDPGLGLRLIYFSYDVKMKEKGDIPEGYSVSREKKERFSLILESASTNQTSMYLCAHRSGRAPRNQPQHFGDGTRLSIL.

The CDR3, as DNA: TGCAGTGCTAGAGATATCGGGCTAAATAATTCACCCCTCCACTTT. Encoded protein: CSARDIGLNNSPLHF. This sequence joins TRBV20-1 and TRBJ1-6; D is uncertain. The CDR3 spans 15 residues. V lost 0 bases and J 5 bases, leaving 11 bases between the germline ends. The germline V gene has CDR1 DFQATT and CDR2 SNEGSKA (reference sequence).

This clonotype was seen at least ten times. The chain joins TRBV29-1 to TRBJ2-1; D is possibly TRBD2 (6 bases). V lost 6 bases and J 3 bases, leaving 9 bases between the germline ends. The V gene's germline CDR1 is SQVTM and CDR2 ANQGSEA. The CDR3 is made up of 12 amino acids. The CDR3 region is CSVSGDYNEQFF. DNA of the CDR3: TGCAGCGTGTCGGGGGACTACAATGAGCAGTTCTTC.

This clonotype was detected ten times or more. The chain has TRBV29-1 and TRBJ2-1; the D call may be TRBD1 or TRBD2 (7 bases each). Germline CDR1 is SQVTM and CDR2 is ANQGSEA. V shed 2 bases and J shed 6 bases, with 14 bases lying between them. This CDR3 region has 14 residues. The CDR3 reads CSVEKGRGGNEQFF. CDR3 bases: TGCAGCGTTGAAAAGGGCAGGGGGGGCAATGAGCAGTTCTTC.